Below, 25 T cell receptor beta chains from the same sample are listed, as sequenced in a study of control samples from healthy donors and cancer patients (dated by TCRdb to about 2020). Receptors were amplified or captured by the immunoSEQ multiplex PCR assay. Not all clones reach the TCRdb copy of this immuneACCESS table, which keeps in-frame sequences only. Checked studies attribute under half of the gap to unresolved V genes and leave the rest unexplained. The sample includes tens of thousands of clones, with roughly 89% observed a single time. The ten largest account for less than 7% of the sample. The source material was blood. The receptors were gathered from a man aged 45 to 65 in good health.

The rearrangement uses TRBV6-5 and TRBJ1-6; weak D call: TRBD1 (6 bases). Trimming took 2 bases from V and 8 from J, leaving 13 bases between them. Germline lookup yields CDR1 MNHEY and CDR2 SVGAGI. The length of the CDR3 is 15 residues. As DNA, the CDR3 is TGTGCCAGCAGTTACGGCGACAGGCTTTATTCACCCCTCCACTTT. This encodes CASSYGDRLYSPLHF.

The rearrangement joins TRBV9 to TRBJ2-3; D may be TRBD1 or TRBD2 (6 bases each). V dropped 3 bases and J dropped 6 bases, with 20 bases sitting between them. Germline lookup yields CDR1 SGDLS and CDR2 YYNGEE. The CDR3 runs 16 residues. The CDR3 spells CASSAGGRGIWDTQYF. The CDR3, as DNA: TGTGCCAGCAGCGCCGGGGGCCGGGGGATATGGGATACGCAGTATTTT.

This rearrangement joins TRBV5-6 to TRBJ1-2; no clear D. CDR3 length: 12 amino acids. Trimming shortened V by 0 bases and J by 7 bases, and 7 bases separated the two germline ends. Looked up from germline, CDR1 is SGHDT and CDR2 is YYEEEE. The DNA of the CDR3 is TGTGCCAGCAGCTTGGGCCCTTTTGGCTACACCTTC. This sequence encodes CASSLGPFGYTF.

The chain recombines TRBV7-9 with TRBJ1-1; D might be TRBD1 (6 bases). The length of the CDR3 is 12 residues. The germline V gene has CDR1 SEHNR and CDR2 FQNEAQ (reference sequence). V lost 5 bases, J lost 11 bases, and 15 bases lay in between. CDR3 nucleotides: TGTGCCAGCAGCCAGGGATACAGGGCCGCTTTCTTT. Translated, it gives CASSQGYRAAFF. The variable domain in full, completed from reference TRBV7-9 and TRBJ1-1, reads DTGVSQNPRHKITKRGQNVTFRCDPISEHNRLYWYRQTLGQGPEFLTYFQNEAQLEKSRLLSDRFSAERPKGSFSTLEIQRTEQGDSAMYLCASSQGYRAAFFGQGTRLTVV.

The chain joins TRBV29-1 to TRBJ2-5; no clear D gene. With 6 bases removed from V and 2 bases from J, the gap between germline ends came to 4 bases. Germline assignment: CDR1 SQVTM and CDR2 ANQGSEA. This CDR3 spans 10 amino acids. CDR3 DNA: TGCAGCGTCTTTCAAGAGACCCAGTACTTC. It encodes CSVFQETQYF.

CDR3 loop: CASSEVGPGYGYTF. The CDR3 nucleotides read TGTGCCAGCAGTGAAGTCGGGCCCGGCTATGGCTACACCTTC. The chain is built from TRBV2 and TRBJ1-2; D ambiguous. The V gene's germline CDR1 is SNHLY and CDR2 FYNNEI. This CDR3 contains 14 residues. V lost 1 base and J 4 bases, leaving 10 bases between the germline ends.

This sequence joins TRBV20-1 and TRBJ1-4; D remains unclear. V dropped 3 bases and J dropped 3 bases, with 2 bases sitting between them. Germline assignment: CDR1 DFQATT and CDR2 SNEGSKA (reference sequence). CDR3 size: 11 residues. This CDR3 reads CSARPNEKLFF. CDR3 sequence (DNA): TGCAGTGCTAGGCCTAATGAAAAACTGTTTTTT.

The chain employs TRBV6-5 and TRBJ1-1; D perhaps matches TRBD1 (6 bases). The CDR3 extends over 12 amino acids. Trimming removed 9 bases from V and 4 bases from J, with 12 bases in between. Germline CDR1 reads MNHEY; CDR2 reads SVGAGI. CDR3 protein: CARKGGATEAFF. CDR3 DNA: TGTGCCAGAAAGGGGGGAGCCACTGAAGCTTTCTTT.

This clone was observed a few times. V is TRBV21-1 and J is TRBJ1-2. TRBV21-1 represents a pseudogene. The CDR3 runs 13 residues. The CDR3 nucleotides read TGTGCCAGCAGCAAAGCAAGGGTTTATGGCTACACCTTC. It codes for CASSKARVYGYTF.

Turning to this clone: Germline is not matched at one junction end, which may reflect a read error. This chain uses TRBV7-8 with TRBJ1-2; D may be TRBD1 (6 bases). The CDR3 covers 12 residues. Germline CDR1 and CDR2: SGHVS and FQNEAQ. The CDR3 sequence is CASSLGGGTPFF. Written as DNA, the CDR3 is TGTGCCAGCAGCTTAGGAGGGGGGACACCATTCTTC.

This chain joins TRBV12-2 and TRBJ2-1; the listed D gene, TRBD2, was not tested against the DNA. TRBV12-2 is noted as a pseudogene. This CDR3 contains 15 residues. CDR3 nucleotides: TGTGCAAGTCGCTTAGGGAGCGGGAGGAACAATGAGCAGTTCTTC. Translating it yields CASRLGSGRNNEQFF.

V is TRBV5-6 and J is TRBJ2-7, with D perhaps matching TRBD1 or TRBD2 (6 bases each). This CDR3 is 13 amino acids long. V was pared by 6 bases and J by 2 bases, with 12 bases between. In germline, CDR1 is SGHDT, CDR2 YYEEEE. As DNA, the CDR3 is TGTGCCAGCATCGGGGGCGCTCCCTACGAGCAGTACTTC. Residues: CASIGGAPYEQYF. Filled out from reference TRBV5-6 and TRBJ2-7, the complete variable domain reads DAGVTQSPTHLIKTRGQQVTLRCSPKSGHDTVSWYQQALGQGPQFIFQYYEEEERQRGNFPDRFSGHQFPNYSSELNVNALLLGDSALYLCASIGGAPYEQYFGPGTRLTVT.

The V and J genes are TRBV5-1 and TRBJ2-5; D ambiguous. Trimming left V 6 bases short and J 3 bases short, with 9 bases between. CDR3 length equals 12 residues. Looked up from germline, CDR1 is SGHRS and CDR2 is YFSETQ. Here the CDR3 reads CASNSPEETQYF. DNA for the CDR3: TGCGCCAGCAACTCCCCCGAAGAGACCCAGTACTTC.

The chain joins TRBV19 to TRBJ2-3; 8 positions agree with TRBD1. J gave up 3 bases and V 5 bases, and 7 bases lay outside the gene matches. This CDR3 is 15 amino acids long. Germline CDR1 reads LNHDA; CDR2 reads SQIVND (reference sequence). The CDR3 is CASSAAQGATDTQYF. The CDR3 DNA is TGTGCCAGTAGTGCCGCTCAGGGGGCTACAGATACGCAGTATTTT.

This CDR3 is CASSLVGATGELFF. The CDR3 DNA follows: TGTGCCAGCAGCTTAGTAGGGGCGACCGGGGAGCTGTTTTTT. The chain employs TRBV7-9 and TRBJ2-2; tentative D call: TRBD1 (5 bases). V lost 1 base, J lost 5 bases, and 8 bases lay in between. The CDR3 is 14 residues long. In germline, CDR1 is SEHNR, CDR2 FQNEAQ (reference sequence).

The V gene is TRBV5-5, the J gene TRBJ1-2, with a weak D call TRBD1 (5 bases). CDR1 and CDR2 from the germline V gene are SGHKS and YYEKEE (reference sequence). CDR3 length: 13 amino acids. V was shortened by 0 bases and J by 7 bases, with 10 bases between the two germline ends. CDR3 protein: CASSLAGTSGYTF. The CDR3 nucleotides are TGTGCCAGCAGCTTGGCAGGGACGAGTGGCTACACCTTC. The whole variable domain, remainder taken from reference TRBV5-5 and TRBJ1-2, is DAGVTQSPTHLIKTRGQQVTLRCSPISGHKSVSWYQQVLGQGPQFIFQYYEKEERGRGNFPDRFSARQFPNYSSELNVNALLLGDSALYLCASSLAGTSGYTFGSGTRLTVV.

This rearrangement joins TRBV18 to TRBJ1-1; 7 bases align to TRBD1. Germline values: CDR1 KGHSH, CDR2 LQKENI. The CDR3 runs 14 residues. V was clipped by 6 bases and J by 0 bases; unmatched bases: 4. This chain's CDR3 is CASSRDSMNTEAFF. CDR3 in DNA: TGTGCCAGCTCCCGGGACAGCATGAACACTGAAGCTTTCTTT. Complete variable domain (other parts from reference TRBV18 and TRBJ1-1): NAGVMQNPRHLVRRRGQEARLRCSPMKGHSHVYWYRQLPEEGLKFMVYLQKENIIDESGMPKERFSAEFPKEGPSILRIQQVVRGDSAAYFCASSRDSMNTEAFFGQGTRLTVV.

The chain employs TRBV9 and TRBJ1-4, with D possibly being TRBD1 (5 bases). The CDR3 covers 15 residues. Trimming removed 0 bases from V and 5 bases from J, with 11 bases in between. Per the germline V gene, CDR1 is SGDLS and CDR2 is YYNGEE. The CDR3 region has the DNA TGTGCCAGCAGCGTAGGCGGGACGGTGAATGAAAAACTGTTTTTT. This sequence encodes CASSVGGTVNEKLFF.

The chain couples TRBV6-1 to TRBJ1-4, with TRBD1 matching 7 bases. The J segment lost 6 bases and the V segment lost 0 bases, leaving 10 bases of the junction unmatched. Germline values: CDR1 MNHNS, CDR2 SASEGT. The CDR3 extends over 17 amino acids. CDR3 sequence reads: CASSEARKGGADEKLFF. The CDR3 nucleotides read TGTGCCAGCAGTGAAGCGCGTAAAGGGGGCGCGGATGAAAAACTGTTTTTT.

J is TRBJ1-5 and V is TRBV30, with D perhaps matching TRBD1 (5 bases). V was pared by 1 base and J by 7 bases, with 14 bases between. Looked up from germline, CDR1 is GTSNPN and CDR2 is SVGIG (reference sequence). The CDR3 covers 14 residues. The CDR3 loop is CAWSGSQGGQPQHF. In nucleotides, the CDR3 is TGTGCCTGGAGTGGGTCCCAGGGCGGGCAGCCCCAGCATTTT.

The chain employs TRBV29-1 and TRBJ1-2, with 8 bases aligning to TRBD1. With V trimmed by 6 bases and J by 6 bases, 12 bases remained unmatched. The CDR3 is 14 residues long. Per the germline V gene, CDR1 is SQVTM and CDR2 is ANQGSEA. The DNA of the CDR3 is TGCAGCGTAGCAGGGGGCGTTCTCCCAGATGGCTACACCTTC. This gives the protein CSVAGGVLPDGYTF. Full variable domain (outside the CDR3, taken from reference TRBV29-1 and TRBJ1-2): SAVISQKPSRDICQRGTSLTIQCQVDSQVTMMFWYRQQPGQSLTLIATANQGSEATYESGFVIDKFPISRPNLTFSTLTVSNMSPEDSSIYLCSVAGGVLPDGYTFGSGTRLTVV.

The V gene is TRBV27, the J gene TRBJ2-1; TRBD1 matches at 10 bases. The CDR3 has 17 amino acids. With 7 bases clipped from V and 4 bases from J, the junction kept 13 bases outside the gene matches. Per germline, CDR1 MNHEY and CDR2 SMNVEV (reference sequence). The CDR3 region is CASTTRNWTGGYNEQFF. CDR3 in DNA: TGTGCCAGCACCACTAGAAACTGGACAGGGGGTTACAATGAGCAGTTCTTC.

The V gene is TRBV6-2 or TRBV6-3, the J gene TRBJ2-3; TRBD2 is a possible D gene (5 bases). V shed 3 bases and J shed 4 bases, with 26 bases lying between them. The CDR3 spans 19 residues. Looked up from germline, CDR1 is MNHEY and CDR2 is SVGEGT. The CDR3 region has the DNA TGTGCCAGCAGTTATCCCCCGTCGAAGGCTAGCTGGGCCCCAGATACGCAGTATTTT. It codes for CASSYPPSKASWAPDTQYF.

J is TRBJ1-1 and V is TRBV5-5; the D gene is possibly TRBD1 (5 bases). The germline V gene encodes CDR1 SGHKS and CDR2 YYEKEE (reference sequence). Trimming removed 4 bases at V and 8 bases at J, with 15 bases between. CDR3 length equals 13 residues. CDR3 nucleotides: TGTGCCAGCAGCCTGGGGGTTGGAGGGGAAGCTTTCTTT. It specifies CASSLGVGGEAFF.

The V call is TRBV7-9, the J call TRBJ2-2; unclear D gene. The V and J ends lost 5 bases and 6 bases respectively, with 7 bases between them. The CDR3 extends over 12 amino acids. CDR1 is SEHNR, CDR2 FQNEAQ, per germline (reference sequence). Written as DNA, the CDR3 is TGTGCCAGCAGCCCGTCCCCCGGGGAGCTGTTTTTT. Amino acids: CASSPSPGELFF.